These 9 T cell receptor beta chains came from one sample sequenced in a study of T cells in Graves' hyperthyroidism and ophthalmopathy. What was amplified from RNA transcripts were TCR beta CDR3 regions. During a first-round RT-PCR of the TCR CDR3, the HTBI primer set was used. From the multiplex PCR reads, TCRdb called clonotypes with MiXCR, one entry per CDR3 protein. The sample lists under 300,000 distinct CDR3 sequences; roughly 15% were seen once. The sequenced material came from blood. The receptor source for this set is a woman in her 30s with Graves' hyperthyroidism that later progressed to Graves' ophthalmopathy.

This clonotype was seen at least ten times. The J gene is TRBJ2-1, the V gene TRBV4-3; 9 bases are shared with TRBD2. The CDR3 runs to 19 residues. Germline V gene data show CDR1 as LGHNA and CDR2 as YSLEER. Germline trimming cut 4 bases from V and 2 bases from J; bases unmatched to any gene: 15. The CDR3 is CASSLGGLALGSPYNEQFF. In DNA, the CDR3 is TGCGCCAGCAGCCTAGGCGGACTAGCGTTGGGGTCGCCCTACAATGAGCAGTTCTTC.

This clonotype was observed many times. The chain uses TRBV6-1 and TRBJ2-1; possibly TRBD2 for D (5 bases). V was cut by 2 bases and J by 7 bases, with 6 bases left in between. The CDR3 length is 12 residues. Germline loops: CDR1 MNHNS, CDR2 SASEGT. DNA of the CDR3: TGTGCCAGCAGTGAACGGGGAAATGAGCAGTTCTTC. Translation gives CASSERGNEQFF.

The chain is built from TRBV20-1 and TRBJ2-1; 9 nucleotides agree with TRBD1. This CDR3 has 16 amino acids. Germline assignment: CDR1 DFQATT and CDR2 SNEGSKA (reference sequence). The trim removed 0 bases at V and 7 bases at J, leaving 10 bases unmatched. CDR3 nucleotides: TGCAGTGCTAGAGATCGAAGGACAGGGGCCGGGAATGAGCAGTTCTTC. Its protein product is CSARDRRTGAGNEQFF.

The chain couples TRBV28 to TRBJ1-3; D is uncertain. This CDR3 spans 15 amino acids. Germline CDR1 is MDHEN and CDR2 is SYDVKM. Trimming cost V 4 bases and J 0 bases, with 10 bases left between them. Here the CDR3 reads CASSWRGASGNTIYF. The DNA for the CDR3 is TGTGCCAGCAGTTGGCGAGGAGCCTCTGGAAACACCATATATTTT.

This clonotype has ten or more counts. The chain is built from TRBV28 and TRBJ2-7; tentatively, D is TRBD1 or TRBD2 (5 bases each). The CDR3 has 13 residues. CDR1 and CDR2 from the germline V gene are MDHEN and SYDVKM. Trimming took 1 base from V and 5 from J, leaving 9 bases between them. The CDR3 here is CASSLSGSHEQYF. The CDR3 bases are TGTGCCAGCAGTTTATCAGGGAGTCACGAGCAGTACTTC.

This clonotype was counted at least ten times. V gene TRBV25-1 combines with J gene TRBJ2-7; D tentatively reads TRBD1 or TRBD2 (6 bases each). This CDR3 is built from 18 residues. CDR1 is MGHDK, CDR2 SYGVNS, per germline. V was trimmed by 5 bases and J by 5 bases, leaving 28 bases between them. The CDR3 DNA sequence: TGTGCCAGCAGTCCGTCTTTAGGTGGGAGGCCCGGGGGCCACGAGCAGTACTTC. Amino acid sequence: CASSPSLGGRPGGHEQYF.

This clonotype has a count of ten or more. In nucleotides, the CDR3 is TGCAGTGCCTCTAGCGGGATATACAATGAGCAGTTCTTC. This encodes CSASSGIYNEQFF. The chain couples TRBV20-1 to TRBJ2-1; 9 nucleotides match TRBD2. CDR1 DFQATT and CDR2 SNEGSKA come from the germline V gene (reference sequence). This CDR3 has 13 residues. The V gene end was trimmed by 6 bases and the J gene end by 4 bases; junction bases not matched to a gene: 4.

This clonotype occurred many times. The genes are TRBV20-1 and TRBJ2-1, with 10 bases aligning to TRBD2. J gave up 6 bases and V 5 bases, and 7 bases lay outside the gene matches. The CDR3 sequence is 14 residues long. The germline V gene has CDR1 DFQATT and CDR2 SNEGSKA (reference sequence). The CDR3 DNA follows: TGCAGTGCTCGGACTAGCGGAAACTCCAATGAGCAGTTCTTC. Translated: CSARTSGNSNEQFF.

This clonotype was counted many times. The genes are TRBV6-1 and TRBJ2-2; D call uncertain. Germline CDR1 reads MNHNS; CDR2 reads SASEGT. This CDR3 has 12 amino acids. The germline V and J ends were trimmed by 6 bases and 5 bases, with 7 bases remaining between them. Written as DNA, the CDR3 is TGTGCCAGCAGCTCCCTAACCGGGGAGCTGTTTTTT. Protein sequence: CASSSLTGELFF.